These 7 T cell receptor beta chains came from one sample sequenced in a study of T cell repertoires in cytomegalovirus infection. No antigen has been assigned to these receptors. TCRdb processed the reads anew with MiXCR; each CDR3 protein has one entry. This table has approximately 990,000 distinct CDR3 sequences, 25% to 40% appearing once. Here the sequenced sample was cultured CD8+ T cells from PBMCs, taken from culture after CMV antigen stimulation. These receptor sequences come from a human donor in good health (CMV status not recorded). Some clones in this sample may be carry-over from other donors' samples.

This chain connects TRBV15 to TRBJ1-1; D might be TRBD1 (5 bases). V gave up 4 bases and J gave up 2 bases, with 11 bases separating them. The CDR3 is 14 amino acids. Per the germline V gene, CDR1 is LNHNV and CDR2 is YYDKDF (reference sequence). The CDR3: CATSTWDGNTEAFF. In nucleotides, the CDR3 is TGTGCCACCAGCACCTGGGACGGAAACACTGAAGCTTTCTTT. The variable domain in full, with the rest retrieved from reference TRBV15 and TRBJ1-1, is DAMVIQNPRYQVTQFGKPVTLSCSQTLNHNVMYWYQQKSSQAPKLLFHYYDKDFNNEADTPDNFQSRRPNTSFCFLDIRSPGLGDTAMYLCATSTWDGNTEAFFGQGTRLTVV.

The chain combines TRBV29-1 with TRBJ2-1; 8 bases fit TRBD1. Trimming took 4 bases from V and 2 from J; bases not matched to a gene: 4. The CDR3 runs 14 residues. The germline V gene encodes CDR1 SQVTM and CDR2 ANQGSEA. The CDR3 is CSVGPGQAYNEQFF. The CDR3 bases are TGCAGCGTTGGGCCGGGACAGGCCTACAATGAGCAGTTCTTC.

This clonotype was counted at least ten times. The chain recombines TRBV7-9 with TRBJ2-2; no clear D gene. Germline V CDR1 and CDR2: SEHNR, FQNEAQ (reference sequence). This CDR3 has 15 amino acids. Trimming left V 4 bases short and J 4 bases short, with 13 bases between. The CDR3 reads CASSSYRDGTGELFF. The CDR3 nucleotides are TGTGCCAGCAGCTCGTACAGAGACGGCACCGGGGAGCTGTTTTTT.

V is TRBV12-3 or TRBV12-4 and J is TRBJ1-1; no firm D call. Trimming stripped 7 bases from V and 4 bases from J, with 13 bases between. There are 13 residues in the CDR3. The CDR3 protein is CASILAGRTEAFF. The DNA of the CDR3 is TGTGCCAGCATCTTAGCAGGCCGCACTGAAGCTTTCTTT.

V gene TRBV4-3 combines with J gene TRBJ2-2, with TRBD1 identical over 8 bases. There are 16 residues in the CDR3. CDR1 is LGHNA and CDR2 is YSLEER in the germline V gene. Trimming cost V 0 bases and J 4 bases; bases outside gene matches: 4. CDR3 nucleotides: TGCGCCAGCAGCCAAGACAGGGGGCTTGTCACCGGGGAGCTGTTTTTT. Its translation: CASSQDRGLVTGELFF.

This clonotype appeared a single time. The genes are TRBV5-6 and TRBJ2-7; D is ambiguous. Germline V gene lookup returns CDR1 SGHDT and CDR2 YYEEEE. The V end lost 0 bases, the J end lost 3 bases, and 13 bases lay between the germline ends. The CDR3 is made up of 15 amino acids. CDR3 nucleotide sequence: TGTGCCAGCAGCTTGGGGCTGACCTCCATCTACGAGCAGTACGTC. Translation gives CASSLGLTSIYEQYV.

In the case of this clonotype: Mismatch with germline at one junction end may stem from a read error. The chain recombines TRBV19 with TRBJ2-5; possible D gene TRBD2, 7 bases. Germline values: CDR1 LNHDA, CDR2 SQIVND (reference sequence). The CDR3 covers 17 residues. CDR3 amino acids: CASSIDTWDGGLKTRYF. The CDR3 nucleotides read TGTGCCAGTAGTATAGATACTTGGGACGGGGGGCTGAAGACCCGGTACTTC.